This T cell receptor beta chain originates from a study of T cells expressing NK-cell markers. Study-level background: Repertoires of TCR beta were obtained from T cells sorted as CD3+CD56+NKG2C+, CD3+CD56+NKG2C- and CD3+CD56-NKG2C+. The sequencing cohort of eight donors included seven HCMV-seropositive individuals and one seronegative individual. Study results and caveats: Whether expanded NKG2C+ T cell clones were HCMV-specific remained unclear.

Comments on this clonotype: Its antigen is unknown.

Reprocessing the 5' RACE reads, TCRdb reports a single entry for every CDR3 protein and omits DNA. This table holds 300,000 to 450,000 distinct CDR3 sequences. CDR1 and CDR2 (germline): SGHTA, FQGNSA. This CDR3 comprises 15 residues. The source is a man aged 18 to 70 in good health. The rearrangement links TRBV7-2 to TRBJ2-5; there is no DNA to check the TCRdb D call of TRBD2. Sequencing was carried out using blood T cells: a sorted CD56 or NKG2C T cell subset, CD4+ or CD8+ T cells, or bulk PBMC T cells (not recorded which). CDR3 protein: CASSFQGLDQETQYF.